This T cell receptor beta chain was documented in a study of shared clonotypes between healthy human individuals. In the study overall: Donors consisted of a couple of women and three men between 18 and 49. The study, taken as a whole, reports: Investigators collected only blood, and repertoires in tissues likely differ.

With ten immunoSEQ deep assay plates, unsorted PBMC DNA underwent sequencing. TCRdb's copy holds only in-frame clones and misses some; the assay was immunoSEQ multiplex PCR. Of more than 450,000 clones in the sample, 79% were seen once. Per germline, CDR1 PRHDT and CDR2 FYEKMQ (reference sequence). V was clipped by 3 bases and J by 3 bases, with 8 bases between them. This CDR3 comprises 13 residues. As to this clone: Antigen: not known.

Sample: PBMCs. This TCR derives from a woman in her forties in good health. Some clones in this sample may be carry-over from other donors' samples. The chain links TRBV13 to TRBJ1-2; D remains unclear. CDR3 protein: CASSFGQDYGYTF. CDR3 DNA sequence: TGTGCCAGCAGCTTTGGGCAGGACTATGGCTACACCTTC.